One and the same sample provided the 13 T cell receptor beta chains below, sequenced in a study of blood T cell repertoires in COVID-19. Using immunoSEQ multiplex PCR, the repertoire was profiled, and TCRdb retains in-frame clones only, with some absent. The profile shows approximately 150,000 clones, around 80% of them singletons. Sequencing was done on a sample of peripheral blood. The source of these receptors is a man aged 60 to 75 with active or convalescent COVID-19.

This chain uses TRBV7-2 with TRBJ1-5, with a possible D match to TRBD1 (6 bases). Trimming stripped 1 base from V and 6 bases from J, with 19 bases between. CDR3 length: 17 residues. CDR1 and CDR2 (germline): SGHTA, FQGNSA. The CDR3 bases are TGTGCCAGCAGCTTAGGGGATGGCAGGGGATCTTTTCAGCCCCAGCATTTT. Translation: CASSLGDGRGSFQPQHF.

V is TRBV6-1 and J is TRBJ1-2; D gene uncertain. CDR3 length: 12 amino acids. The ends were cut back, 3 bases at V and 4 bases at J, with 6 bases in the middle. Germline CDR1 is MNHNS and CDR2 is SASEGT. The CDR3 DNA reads TGTGCCAGCAGTGACACCGGCTATGGCTACACCTTC. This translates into CASSDTGYGYTF.

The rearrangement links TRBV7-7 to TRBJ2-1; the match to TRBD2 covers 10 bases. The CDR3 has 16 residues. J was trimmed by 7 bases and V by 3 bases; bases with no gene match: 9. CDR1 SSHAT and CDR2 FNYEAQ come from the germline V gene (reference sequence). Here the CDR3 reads CASSLGIAGGRNEQFF. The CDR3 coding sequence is TGTGCCAGCAGCTTGGGGATAGCGGGAGGTAGGAATGAGCAGTTCTTC.

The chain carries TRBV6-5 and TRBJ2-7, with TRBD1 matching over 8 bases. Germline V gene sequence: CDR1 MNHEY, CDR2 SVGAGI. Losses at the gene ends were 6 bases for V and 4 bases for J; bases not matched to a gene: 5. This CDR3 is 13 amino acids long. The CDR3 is CASRDRENYEQYV. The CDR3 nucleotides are TGTGCCAGCAGGGACAGGGAAAATTACGAGCAGTACGTC.

The chain's CDR3 is CASSQSVQGTGNTIYF. CDR3 DNA sequence: TGTGCCAGCAGCCAATCAGTTCAGGGAACGGGAAACACCATATATTTT. The chain links TRBV16 to TRBJ1-3; a weak D match, TRBD1 (5 bases). The CDR3 length is 16 residues. Trimming left V 0 bases short and J 4 bases short, with 13 bases between. The germline V gene encodes CDR1 KGHSY and CDR2 FQNENV.

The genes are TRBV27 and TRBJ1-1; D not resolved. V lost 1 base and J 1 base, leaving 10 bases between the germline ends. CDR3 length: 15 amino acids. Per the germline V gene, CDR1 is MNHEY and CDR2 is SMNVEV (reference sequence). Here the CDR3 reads CASSLWVGGNTEAFF. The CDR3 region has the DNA TGTGCCAGCAGTTTATGGGTCGGAGGGAACACTGAAGCTTTCTTT.

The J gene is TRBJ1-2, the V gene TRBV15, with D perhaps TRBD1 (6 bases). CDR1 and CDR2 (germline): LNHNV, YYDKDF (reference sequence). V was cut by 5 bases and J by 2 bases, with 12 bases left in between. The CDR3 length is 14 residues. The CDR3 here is CATSPPRGNYGYTF. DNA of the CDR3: TGTGCCACCAGCCCCCCGAGGGGGAACTATGGCTACACCTTC.

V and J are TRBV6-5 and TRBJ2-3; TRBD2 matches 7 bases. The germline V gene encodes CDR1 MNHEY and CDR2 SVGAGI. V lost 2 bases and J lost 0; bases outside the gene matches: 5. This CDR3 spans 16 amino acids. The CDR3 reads CASSYRRLASTDTQYF. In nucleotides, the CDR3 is TGTGCCAGCAGTTACCGACGACTAGCAAGCACAGATACGCAGTATTTT.

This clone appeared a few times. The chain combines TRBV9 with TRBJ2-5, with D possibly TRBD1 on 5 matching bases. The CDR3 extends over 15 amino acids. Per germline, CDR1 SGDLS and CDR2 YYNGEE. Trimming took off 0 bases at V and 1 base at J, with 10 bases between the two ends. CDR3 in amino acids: CASSVVGDSQETQYF. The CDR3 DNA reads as TGTGCCAGCAGCGTAGTAGGGGATTCCCAAGAGACCCAGTACTTC.

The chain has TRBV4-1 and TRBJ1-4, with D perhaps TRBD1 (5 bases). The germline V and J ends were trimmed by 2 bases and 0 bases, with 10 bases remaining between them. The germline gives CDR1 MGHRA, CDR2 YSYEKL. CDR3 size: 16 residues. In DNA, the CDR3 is TGCGCCAGCAGCCAAAAACAGACAGCAACTAATGAAAAACTGTTTTTT. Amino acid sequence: CASSQKQTATNEKLFF.

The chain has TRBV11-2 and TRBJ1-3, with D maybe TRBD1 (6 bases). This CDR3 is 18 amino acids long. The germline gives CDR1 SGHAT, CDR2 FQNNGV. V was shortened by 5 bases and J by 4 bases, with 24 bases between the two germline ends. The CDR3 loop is CASSPRGGQGLKGNTIYF. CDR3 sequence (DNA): TGTGCCAGCAGCCCGCGGGGAGGGCAGGGGTTAAAAGGAAACACCATATATTTT.

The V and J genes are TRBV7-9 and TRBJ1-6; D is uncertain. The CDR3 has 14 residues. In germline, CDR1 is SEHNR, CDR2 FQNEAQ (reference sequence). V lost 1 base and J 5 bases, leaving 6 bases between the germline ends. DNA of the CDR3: TGTGCCAGCAGCTTAGACAGCCATAATTCACCCCTCCACTTT. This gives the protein CASSLDSHNSPLHF. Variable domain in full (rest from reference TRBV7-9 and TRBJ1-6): DTGVSQNPRHKITKRGQNVTFRCDPISEHNRLYWYRQTLGQGPEFLTYFQNEAQLEKSRLLSDRFSAERPKGSFSTLEIQRTEQGDSAMYLCASSLDSHNSPLHFGNGTRLTVT.

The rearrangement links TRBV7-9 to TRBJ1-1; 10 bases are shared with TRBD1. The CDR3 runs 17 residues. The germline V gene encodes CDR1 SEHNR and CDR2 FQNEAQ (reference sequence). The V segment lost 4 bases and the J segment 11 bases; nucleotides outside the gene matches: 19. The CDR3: CASSSMTGQGPRFFAFF. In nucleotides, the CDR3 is TGTGCCAGCAGCTCAATGACGGGACAGGGGCCTCGATTCTTCGCTTTCTTT. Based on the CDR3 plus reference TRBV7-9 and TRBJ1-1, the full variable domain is DTGVSQNPRHKITKRGQNVTFRCDPISEHNRLYWYRQTLGQGPEFLTYFQNEAQLEKSRLLSDRFSAERPKGSFSTLEIQRTEQGDSAMYLCASSSMTGQGPRFFAFFGQGTRLTVV.